A single sample gave rise to the 32 T cell receptor beta chains below, sequenced in a study of Graves' ophthalmopathy and Graves' hyperthyroidism. Using RNA transcripts, the TCR beta CDR3 regions were amplified. Following a first-round RT-PCR that used HTBI primers, a second-round multiplex PCR was carried out. TCRdb re-called the multiplex PCR reads with MiXCR, one entry per CDR3 protein. The repertoire has around 1.1 million distinct CDR3 sequences, roughly 35% of them found once; the top ten carry around 10%. Sequenced material: peripheral blood or thyroid tissue (not recorded which). The receptors come from an adult man with Graves' hyperthyroidism.

This clonotype was picked up many times. The V and J genes are TRBV10-3 and TRBJ1-1; D ambiguous. V was shortened by 2 bases and J by 1 base, with 17 bases between the two germline ends. Germline loops: CDR1 ENHRY, CDR2 SYGVKD. The CDR3 has 17 amino acids. CDR3 DNA sequence: TGTGCCATCAGTGAGATTCCAGGAAGATTAAGGAACACTGAAGCTTTCTTT. Translated: CAISEIPGRLRNTEAFF.

The rearrangement uses TRBV9 and TRBJ1-2; 12 bases agree with TRBD1. Germline assignment: CDR1 SGDLS and CDR2 YYNGEE. The CDR3 totals 15 residues. The J segment lost 4 bases and the V segment lost 3 bases, leaving 4 bases of the junction unmatched. The CDR3 spells CASSDGTGGFYGYTF. CDR3 nucleotide sequence: TGTGCCAGCAGCGACGGGACAGGGGGCTTCTATGGCTACACCTTC.

In this sample, this clonotype turned up a few times. The genes are TRBV20-1 and TRBJ1-1; no definite D call. Trimming took off 3 bases at V and 5 bases at J, with 10 bases between the two ends. This CDR3 is 12 amino acids long. Per germline, CDR1 DFQATT and CDR2 SNEGSKA (reference sequence). CDR3 region: CSARLSVTEAFF. CDR3 coding DNA: TGCAGTGCTAGGTTGTCGGTTACTGAAGCTTTCTTT.

CDR3 sequence: CASSRVGDSGNTIYF. The CDR3 DNA is TGTGCCAGCAGCCGGGTGGGGGACTCTGGAAACACCATATATTTT. This chain uses TRBV7-2 with TRBJ1-3, with TRBD1 as a possible D gene (5 bases). CDR1 is SGHTA, CDR2 FQGNSA, per germline. Trimming left V 5 bases short and J 0 bases short, with 11 bases between. This CDR3 is built from 15 residues.

This clonotype was seen at least ten times. The chain links TRBV6-5 to TRBJ1-1; D gene ambiguous. V lost 2 bases and J lost 6, with 4 bases in between. The CDR3 is 11 residues long. Germline lookup yields CDR1 MNHEY and CDR2 SVGAGI. The CDR3 reads CASSYRAEAFF. In DNA form, the CDR3 reads TGTGCCAGCAGTTACCGGGCTGAAGCTTTCTTT.

This clonotype was found a few times. The chain has TRBV6-6 and TRBJ2-7; D remains unclear. The CDR3 consists of 16 residues. Germline loops: CDR1 MNHNY, CDR2 SVGAGI (reference sequence). V gave up 2 bases and J gave up 0 bases, with 14 bases separating them. CDR3 sequence (DNA): TGTGCCAGCAGTTACGGGTCGCAGCGCGTCTCCTACGAGCAGTACTTC. Protein product: CASSYGSQRVSYEQYF.

CDR3 in DNA: TGCAGCGTTGAAAGTAGTGTGGGAGAGACCATATATTTT. Translation gives CSVESSVGETIYF. V and J are TRBV29-1 and TRBJ1-3; D unresolved. CDR1 SQVTM and CDR2 ANQGSEA come from the germline V gene. V dropped 2 bases and J dropped 10 bases, with 15 bases sitting between them. The CDR3 loop spans 13 amino acids.

Concerning this clonotype itself: This may be a read error: a much more frequent sequence differs by one nucleotide. The CDR3 protein is CAGSWKLAGGRYQETQYF. The CDR3 DNA is TGTGCCGGCAGCTGGAAGCTAGCGGGGGGCCGGTACCAAGAGACCCAGTACTTC. The chain couples TRBV5-4 to TRBJ2-5, with 11 bases that match TRBD2. CDR3 size: 18 residues. Germline-derived CDR1 and CDR2 are SGHNT and YYREEE (reference sequence).

The V and J genes are TRBV7-9 and TRBJ2-7, with D unclear. The CDR3 is made up of 14 amino acids. Germline V gene data show CDR1 as SEHNR and CDR2 as FQNEAQ (reference sequence). Trimming cost V 2 bases and J 5 bases, with 13 bases left between them. The CDR3 loop is CASSLPLRLNEQYF. CDR3 bases: TGTGCCAGCAGCTTACCATTGCGTCTCAACGAGCAGTACTTC.

This chain uses TRBV7-8 with TRBJ2-2, with 8 bases fitting TRBD1. Germline-derived CDR1 and CDR2 are SGHVS and FQNEAQ. This CDR3 is built from 17 residues. V lost 5 bases to trimming and J lost 1 base; unmatched junction nucleotides: 9. Written as DNA, the CDR3 is TGTGCCAGCAGCACAAAGCTTGGGACAGGGAACACCGGGGAGCTGTTTTTT. It codes for CASSTKLGTGNTGELFF.

This chain links TRBV20-1 with TRBJ2-2, with 10 bases that match TRBD2. Germline CDR1 is DFQATT and CDR2 is SNEGSKA (reference sequence). Trimming cost V 6 bases and J 0 bases; bases outside gene matches: 13. This CDR3 has 18 residues. The CDR3 protein is CSATTTRLAGTNTGELFF. CDR3 sequence (DNA): TGCAGTGCCACGACCACTAGACTAGCGGGTACGAACACCGGGGAGCTGTTTTTT.

This clonotype was picked up many times. CDR3 in DNA: TGTGCCAGCAGCCTCAGGGGAGTTTCAGAGAACACTGAAGCTTTCTTT. Its protein product is CASSLRGVSENTEAFF. The rearrangement links TRBV7-6 to TRBJ1-1, with TRBD1 as a possible D gene (6 bases). V lost 5 bases and J lost 1, with 17 bases in between. This CDR3 spans 16 amino acids. Germline CDR1 reads SGHVS; CDR2 reads FNYEAQ.

The genes are TRBV5-1 and TRBJ1-2, with 7 positions matching TRBD1. The germline gives CDR1 SGHRS, CDR2 YFSETQ. V was pared by 4 bases and J by 12 bases, with 9 bases of the junction left unmatched. The CDR3 contains 12 residues. This CDR3 is CASSETGFGNTF. Written as DNA, the CDR3 is TGCGCCAGCAGCGAGACAGGGTTTGGAAACACCTTC.

In its sample, this clonotype was seen a few times. The chain has TRBV20-1 and TRBJ1-2; 10 bases match TRBD1. The trim removed 6 bases at V and 2 bases at J, leaving 0 bases unmatched. CDR3 length equals 12 residues. Germline V gives CDR1 DFQATT, CDR2 SNEGSKA (reference sequence). The CDR3, as DNA: TGCAGTGCGGGACAGGGGAACTATGGCTACACCTTC. Amino acids: CSAGQGNYGYTF.

V is TRBV29-1 and J is TRBJ1-5; unclear D gene. Deletions cut 8 bases from V and 6 bases from J, with 14 bases between. The CDR3 consists of 12 residues. Germline CDR1 is SQVTM and CDR2 is ANQGSEA. The CDR3 DNA sequence: TGCAGCACCACGACGGGAGGTCAGCCCCAGCATTTT. Its translation is CSTTTGGQPQHF.

The rearrangement uses TRBV12-3 or TRBV12-4 and TRBJ2-5; D is unresolved. This CDR3 is built from 14 residues. V was cut by 1 base and J by 9 bases, with 15 bases left in between. Written as DNA, the CDR3 is TGTGCCAGCAGTTTAGGTAGAAGCAATCAGCCCCAGTACTTC. This sequence encodes CASSLGRSNQPQYF.

The chain is built from TRBV6-5 and TRBJ1-4; tentative D call: TRBD1 (6 bases). CDR3 length equals 14 residues. Germline CDR1 reads MNHEY; CDR2 reads SVGAGI. With 5 bases removed from V and 6 bases from J, the gap between germline ends came to 13 bases. The CDR3 protein is CASSHRDIYEKLFF. The CDR3 DNA reads as TGTGCCAGCAGTCACCGGGACATATATGAAAAACTGTTTTTT.

The rearrangement uses TRBV5-6 and TRBJ2-2, with D perhaps given as TRBD1 or TRBD2 (5 bases each). Germline V gene data show CDR1 as SGHDT and CDR2 as YYEEEE. V shed 3 bases and J shed 4 bases, with 10 bases lying between them. This CDR3 contains 14 residues. The CDR3 region has the DNA TGTGCCAGCAGCTGGTCGGGGCCCACCGGGGAGCTGTTTTTT. Protein: CASSWSGPTGELFF.

At least ten counts were recorded for this clonotype. The J gene is TRBJ2-5, the V gene TRBV2; D is ambiguous. CDR3 length: 15 amino acids. The V gene's germline CDR1 is SNHLY and CDR2 FYNNEI. Trimming cost V 0 bases and J 5 bases, with 13 bases left between them. CDR3 coding DNA: TGTGCCAGCAGTGAAGCAGGGATATATTTGGAGACCCAGTACTTC. Translation: CASSEAGIYLETQYF.

V gene TRBV2 combines with J gene TRBJ2-7; 12 bases are a match to TRBD2. The trim removed 8 bases at V and 0 bases at J, leaving 5 bases unmatched. The CDR3 length is 15 residues. Germline loops: CDR1 SNHLY, CDR2 FYNNEI. CDR3: CASGLAGPFSYEQYF. The CDR3 bases are TGTGCCAGCGGACTAGCGGGACCCTTCTCCTACGAGCAGTACTTC.

This clonotype occurred a few times. V and J are TRBV20-1 and TRBJ1-5; D is unresolved. Trimming cost V 4 bases and J 2 bases, with 12 bases left between them. CDR3 length equals 14 residues. Germline assignment: CDR1 DFQATT and CDR2 SNEGSKA (reference sequence). The CDR3 DNA follows: TGCAGTGCTAATCCTGGAACCGGCAATCAGCCCCAGCATTTT. Its translation is CSANPGTGNQPQHF.

The rearrangement joins TRBV7-6 to TRBJ2-7; the match to TRBD2 covers 9 bases. The CDR3 has 16 amino acids. Germline lookup yields CDR1 SGHVS and CDR2 FNYEAQ. V trimming: 5 bases; J trimming: 1 base; junction bases outside the gene matches: 9. CDR3 nucleotides: TGTGCCAGCAGCGCACCAAAGCGGGAGGCGTCCTACGAGCAGTACTTC. Residues: CASSAPKREASYEQYF.

The chain recombines TRBV10-3 with TRBJ1-2; TRBD1 is a possible D gene (6 bases). CDR3 length: 14 amino acids. Germline V lookup: CDR1 ENHRY, CDR2 SYGVKD. V dropped 2 bases and J dropped 7 bases, with 14 bases sitting between them. The CDR3 DNA is TGTGCCATCAGTGAGGTAGAGGGGGTCCCTGGCTACACCTTC. Encoded protein: CAISEVEGVPGYTF.

This clonotype was seen more than once but under ten times. J is TRBJ2-5 and V is TRBV7-8; D possibly corresponds to TRBD2 (5 bases). Germline CDR1 is SGHVS and CDR2 is FQNEAQ. Trimming shortened V by 6 bases and J by 7 bases, and 21 bases separated the two germline ends. The CDR3 has 15 amino acids. In DNA, the CDR3 is TGTGCCAGCAGTTCGAGAGGAGGAGCAACTCGGACCCAGTACTTC. This translates into CASSSRGGATRTQYF.

As to this clonotype: The conserved final phenylalanine or tryptophan is absent from the CDR3, which likely points to a read error. Because the CDR3's place on the DNA is in doubt, the DNA is left out and the CDR3 is given as listed by TCRdb. The CDR3 region is CASTKTLNT. The J gene is TRBJ2-6, the V gene TRBV7-2. Looked up from germline, CDR1 is SGHTA and CDR2 is FQGNSA. The CDR3 has 9 amino acids, counting both end residues.

This clonotype has ten or more counts. The genes are TRBV12-3 or TRBV12-4 and TRBJ1-2; 9 positions match TRBD1. Germline trimming cut 2 bases from V and 8 bases from J; bases unmatched to any gene: 6. CDR3 size: 14 residues. CDR3 region: CASSLRQGGGGYTF. CDR3 nucleotides: TGTGCCAGCAGTTTACGACAGGGGGGTGGCGGCTACACCTTC.

The chain uses TRBV29-1 and TRBJ2-5; 15 bases fit TRBD2. Germline V gene lookup returns CDR1 SQVTM and CDR2 ANQGSEA. The CDR3 totals 17 residues. Unmatched junction bases numbered 10, after V lost 6 bases and J lost 2 bases. DNA of the CDR3: TGCAGCGTGTACGGACTAGCGGGAGGGAAACTACAAGAGACCCAGTACTTC. This codes for CSVYGLAGGKLQETQYF.

This clonotype was counted between two and nine times. The chain uses TRBV11-2 and TRBJ2-2; TRBD1 is a possible D gene (5 bases). The germline V gene encodes CDR1 SGHAT and CDR2 FQNNGV. Trimming removed 3 bases at V and 3 bases at J, with 8 bases between. The CDR3 consists of 14 residues. CDR3 region: CASSFRVDTGELFF. The CDR3 nucleotides read TGTGCCAGCAGCTTCAGGGTGGACACCGGGGAGCTGTTTTTT.

The rearrangement uses TRBV2 and TRBJ2-7; D is unresolved. CDR3 length equals 14 residues. Germline CDR1 SNHLY, CDR2 FYNNEI. The V end was cut by 10 bases, the J end by 1 base, with 17 bases between. The CDR3 DNA follows: TGTGCCATGAGATTGGAACAGCGATCCTACGAGCAGTACTTC. It yields the protein CAMRLEQRSYEQYF.

The V and J genes are TRBV10-3 and TRBJ1-6, with unresolved D. Trimming left V 3 bases short and J 0 bases short, with 12 bases between. The CDR3 has 17 residues. The V gene's germline CDR1 is ENHRY and CDR2 SYGVKD. CDR3 region: CAISDGAESSYNSPLHF. In DNA, the CDR3 is TGTGCCATCAGTGACGGCGCGGAGAGCTCCTATAATTCACCCCTCCACTTT.

The table lists this clonotype with a few counts. This chain uses TRBV5-4 with TRBJ1-2; tentatively, D is TRBD1 (6 bases). V gave up 1 base and J gave up 2 bases, with 12 bases separating them. Germline V gives CDR1 SGHNT, CDR2 YYREEE (reference sequence). This CDR3 has 15 amino acids. The CDR3 bases are TGTGCCAGCAGCTTGAACCAGGGGCCGAACTATGGCTACACCTTC. Its translation: CASSLNQGPNYGYTF. The entire variable domain, with the rest obtained from reference TRBV5-4 and TRBJ1-2, is as follows: ETGVTQSPTHLIKTRGQQVTLRCSSQSGHNTVSWYQQALGQGPQFIFQYYREEENGRGNFPPRFSGLQFPNYSSELNVNALELDDSALYLCASSLNQGPNYGYTFGSGTRLTVV.

This clonotype was seen at least ten times. V gene TRBV27 combines with J gene TRBJ1-6; D gene ambiguous. Trimming removed 4 bases from V and 14 bases from J, with 15 bases in between. The CDR3 extends over 13 amino acids. Looked up from germline, CDR1 is MNHEY and CDR2 is SMNVEV (reference sequence). Written as DNA, the CDR3 is TGTGCCAGCAGTTCCCTAATCGTGTCGTCCCTCCACTTT. This translates into CASSSLIVSSLHF.